The 26 T cell receptor beta chains in this list originate from one sample, sequenced in a study of T-cell reconstitution after alpha-beta-depleted transplantation in children. The TCRbeta library was prepared with unique molecular identifiers. TCRdb passed the PCR reads through MiXCR, listing each CDR3 protein once. The sample lists just over 350,000 distinct CDR3 sequences, 13% occurring once. The input for sequencing was PBMCs, taken from the stem cell graft. These receptors all stem from a human donor who donated a stem cell graft to a child with Fanconi anemia.

This clonotype turned up a few times. The chain combines TRBV2 with TRBJ2-1; possibly TRBD1 or TRBD2 for D (5 bases each). This CDR3 contains 14 residues. The germline CDR1 and CDR2 sequences are SNHLY and FYNNEI. Deletions cut 8 bases from V and 4 bases from J, with 15 bases between. The CDR3 region has the DNA TGTGCCAGCGTTTTAGGGACCGGGTACAATGAGCAGTTCTTC. Protein sequence: CASVLGTGYNEQFF. The variable domain in full, with the rest retrieved from reference TRBV2 and TRBJ2-1, is EPEVTQTPSHQVTQMGQEVILRCVPISNHLYFYWYRQILGQKVEFLVSFYNNEISEKSEIFDDQFSVERPDGSNFTLKIRSTKLEDSAMYFCASVLGTGYNEQFFGPGTRLTVL.

This clonotype was found many times. The V call is TRBV5-1, the J call TRBJ2-7; unclear D gene. Germline V lookup: CDR1 SGHRS, CDR2 YFSETQ. This CDR3 is built from 14 residues. The V gene lost 0 bases and the J gene lost 4 bases, with 11 bases spanning the gap. The CDR3 region is CASSLESPPYEQYF. The CDR3 DNA sequence: TGCGCCAGCAGCTTGGAATCGCCCCCTTACGAGCAGTACTTC.

V is TRBV28 and J is TRBJ2-3, with TRBD2 matching over 16 bases. Germline lookup yields CDR1 MDHEN and CDR2 SYDVKM. The CDR3 runs 17 residues. V lost 6 bases to trimming and J lost 0 bases; unmatched junction nucleotides: 3. This chain's CDR3 is CASRGLAGGQSTDTQYF. The DNA of the CDR3 is TGTGCCAGCAGGGGACTAGCGGGGGGGCAGAGCACAGATACGCAGTATTTT.

J is TRBJ2-3 and V is TRBV20-1; unclear D gene. In germline, CDR1 is DFQATT, CDR2 SNEGSKA (reference sequence). Trimming left V 1 base short and J 0 bases short, with 5 bases between. The CDR3 contains 13 residues. DNA of the CDR3: TGCAGTGCTAGAGGTCAGAGCACAGATACGCAGTATTTT. It translates to CSARGQSTDTQYF.

This clonotype was found many times. The gene calls are TRBV5-1 and TRBJ2-5; D gene ambiguous. Trimming shortened V by 0 bases and J by 4 bases, and 7 bases separated the two germline ends. The CDR3 extends over 13 amino acids. The germline V gene encodes CDR1 SGHRS and CDR2 YFSETQ. In DNA form, the CDR3 reads TGCGCCAGCAGCTTGGTACCTTCAGAGACCCAGTACTTC. Translating it yields CASSLVPSETQYF.

This clonotype was seen a few times. This chain uses TRBV2 with TRBJ2-5; D possibly matches TRBD1 or TRBD2 (5 bases each). V was pared by 5 bases and J by 4 bases, with 17 bases between. The CDR3 spans 15 residues. Germline V gene sequence: CDR1 SNHLY, CDR2 FYNNEI. In nucleotides, the CDR3 is TGTGCCAGCAGTTCCGACCTCGGGGCTCGAGAGACCCAGTACTTC. Its protein product is CASSSDLGARETQYF. Complete variable domain (other parts from reference TRBV2 and TRBJ2-5): EPEVTQTPSHQVTQMGQEVILRCVPISNHLYFYWYRQILGQKVEFLVSFYNNEISEKSEIFDDQFSVERPDGSNFTLKIRSTKLEDSAMYFCASSSDLGARETQYFGPGTRLLVL.

There are a few counts of this clonotype. The V gene is TRBV10-2, the J gene TRBJ2-7, with D unclear. Trimming cost V 2 bases and J 1 base, with 6 bases left between them. The CDR3 consists of 13 residues. Germline CDR1 reads WSHSY; CDR2 reads SAAADI. For the CDR3, the DNA is TGCGCCAGCAGTGAGGCGTTTTCCTACGAGCAGTACTTC. The encoded protein is CASSEAFSYEQYF.

This clonotype was counted only a few times. V gene TRBV18 combines with J gene TRBJ1-1; tentatively, D is TRBD1 (5 bases). In germline, CDR1 is KGHSH, CDR2 LQKENI. The CDR3 length is 13 residues. V was shortened by 3 bases and J by 4 bases, with 9 bases between the two germline ends. The CDR3 spells CASSPGGTTEAFF. For the CDR3, the DNA is TGTGCCAGCTCACCGGGGGGTACCACTGAAGCTTTCTTT.

The chain couples TRBV27 to TRBJ1-3; a weak D match, TRBD1 (5 bases). V lost 5 bases to trimming and J lost 0 bases, with 11 bases between them. Germline CDR1 is MNHEY and CDR2 is SMNVEV (reference sequence). This CDR3 contains 15 residues. The CDR3 DNA reads TGTGCCAGCAGTCGCGGGGGGTCCTCTGGAAACACCATATATTTT. Translating gives CASSRGGSSGNTIYF.

The chain uses TRBV9 and TRBJ2-1; 8 nucleotides line up with TRBD2. Trimming at V came to 4 bases and at J to 7 bases, leaving 10 bases not matched to a gene. CDR3 size: 15 residues. Looked up from germline, CDR1 is SGDLS and CDR2 is YYNGEE. CDR3 sequence (DNA): TGTGCCAGCAGCTTTCTCGGGGGGGCGGGGAATGAGCAGTTCTTC. Residues: CASSFLGGAGNEQFF.

This clonotype was observed a few times. The chain recombines TRBV11-2 with TRBJ2-1, with 7 bases that match TRBD1. Germline V gene data show CDR1 as SGHAT and CDR2 as FQNNGV. V was clipped by 5 bases and J by 9 bases; unmatched bases: 13. The CDR3 has 15 amino acids. The CDR3 protein is CASSPKDRSQGEQFF. CDR3 nucleotides: TGTGCCAGCAGCCCTAAGGACAGGTCCCAGGGTGAGCAGTTCTTC.

This clonotype has ten or more counts. The DNA for the CDR3 is TGTGCCAGCAGCTTAGTATCGGGGGGCCTAGGCGGGGAGCTGTTTTTT. Translated, it gives CASSLVSGGLGGELFF. The chain employs TRBV7-8 and TRBJ2-2, with a possible D match to TRBD2 (7 bases). Germline loops: CDR1 SGHVS, CDR2 FQNEAQ. V was trimmed by 1 base and J by 7 bases, leaving 16 bases between them. The CDR3 runs 16 residues.

At least ten counts were recorded for this clonotype. The V call is TRBV12-3 or TRBV12-4, the J call TRBJ1-1; D gene unclear. CDR3 length: 16 amino acids. The V end was cut by 3 bases, the J end by 3 bases, with 17 bases between. The CDR3 is CASSFSSGGRDTEAFF. CDR3 DNA sequence: TGTGCCAGCAGTTTCTCTTCAGGAGGAAGGGACACTGAAGCTTTCTTT.

The chain employs TRBV30 and TRBJ2-2; possibly TRBD2 for D (5 bases). V dropped 2 bases and J dropped 6 bases, with 7 bases sitting between them. CDR1 is GTSNPN and CDR2 is SVGIG in the germline V gene (reference sequence). This CDR3 has 12 residues. The CDR3 region is CAWSLAPGELFF. The CDR3 nucleotides read TGTGCCTGGAGTCTAGCCCCCGGGGAGCTGTTTTTT. Filled out from reference TRBV30 and TRBJ2-2, the complete variable domain reads SQTIHQWPATLVQPVGSPLSLECTVEGTSNPNLYWYRQAAGRGLQLLFYSVGIGQISSEVPQNLSASRPQDRQFILSSKKLLLSDSGFYLCAWSLAPGELFFGEGSRLTVL.

The sample holds many counts of this clonotype. The DNA for the CDR3 is TGTGCCAGCAGCGTAGGAGGGACCTACAATGAGCAGTTCTTC. It specifies CASSVGGTYNEQFF. V usage is TRBV9 and J usage is TRBJ2-1; D possibly corresponds to TRBD2 (5 bases). With 0 bases removed from V and 2 bases from J, the gap between germline ends came to 6 bases. The V gene's germline CDR1 is SGDLS and CDR2 YYNGEE. This CDR3 comprises 14 residues.

This clonotype was counted a few times. The chain uses TRBV20-1 and TRBJ1-2, with D hard to call. Germline-derived CDR1 and CDR2 are DFQATT and SNEGSKA (reference sequence). V was shortened by 7 bases and J by 3 bases, with 33 bases between the two germline ends. The CDR3 extends over 19 amino acids. CDR3 residues: CSVAPGPGSSLSGDYGYTF. CDR3 bases: TGCAGTGTCGCGCCGGGTCCCGGTTCTTCTTTAAGTGGCGACTATGGCTACACCTTC.

This clonotype occurred many times. This chain uses TRBV5-1 with TRBJ1-1; D remains unclear. Trimming took 4 bases from V and 0 from J, leaving 10 bases between them. The CDR3 loop spans 14 amino acids. CDR1 SGHRS and CDR2 YFSETQ come from the germline V gene. CDR3 sequence (DNA): TGCGCCAGCAGCATGGACGGGATGAACACTGAAGCTTTCTTT. This encodes CASSMDGMNTEAFF.

The chain carries TRBV4-2 and TRBJ2-7; D tentatively reads TRBD1 or TRBD2 (6 bases each). CDR3 length: 14 residues. The germline V gene encodes CDR1 LGHNA and CDR2 YNFKEQ. Trimming left V 10 bases short and J 4 bases short, with 20 bases between. CDR3 region: CAMGPVIGGYEQYF. Here the CDR3 DNA reads TGTGCCATGGGCCCCGTTATAGGGGGGTACGAGCAGTACTTC.

The chain joins TRBV13 to TRBJ2-1, with 10 bases identical to TRBD1. The CDR3 loop spans 18 amino acids. In germline, CDR1 is PRHDT, CDR2 FYEKMQ (reference sequence). The V gene end was trimmed by 5 bases and the J gene end by 3 bases; junction bases not matched to a gene: 13. The chain's CDR3 is CASSPEGTGEPYYNEQFF. The DNA of the CDR3 is TGTGCCAGCAGCCCCGAAGGGACAGGGGAACCCTACTACAATGAGCAGTTCTTC.

Ten or more counts support this clonotype. The chain joins TRBV5-8 to TRBJ1-1; the D gene is possibly TRBD1 (5 bases). The germline CDR1 and CDR2 sequences are SGHTS and YDEGEE. With 1 base removed from V and 11 bases from J, the gap between germline ends came to 12 bases. The CDR3 sequence is 12 residues long. The CDR3 coding sequence is TGTGCCAGCAGCTTGATTTTCCGGGACGCTTTCTTT. It translates to CASSLIFRDAFF.

The gene calls are TRBV6-1 and TRBJ2-3; D is unresolved. The CDR3 length is 13 residues. Germline CDR1 reads MNHNS; CDR2 reads SASEGT. V dropped 4 bases and J dropped 6 bases, with 11 bases sitting between them. CDR3: CASSGGNRDTQYF. The CDR3 coding sequence is TGTGCCAGCAGTGGGGGAAACCGGGATACGCAGTATTTT.

This clonotype occurred a few times. This chain joins TRBV28 and TRBJ1-2; 7 bases are a match to TRBD1. The trim removed 8 bases at V and 9 bases at J, leaving 12 bases unmatched. This CDR3 has 13 residues. Germline lookup yields CDR1 MDHEN and CDR2 SYDVKM. The chain's CDR3 is CASRTGEGGRYTF. For the CDR3, the DNA is TGTGCCAGCCGCACAGGGGAGGGCGGTCGCTACACCTTC.

The chain combines TRBV6-2 or TRBV6-3 with TRBJ1-1; maybe TRBD1 (5 bases). This CDR3 spans 15 amino acids. In germline, CDR1 is MNHEY, CDR2 SVGEGT. V was trimmed by 2 bases and J by 3 bases, leaving 13 bases between them. The CDR3 reads CASSYGWARDTEAFF. CDR3 in DNA: TGTGCCAGCAGTTACGGCTGGGCCAGGGACACTGAAGCTTTCTTT.

This clonotype was counted many times. The chain combines TRBV6-2 or TRBV6-3 with TRBJ1-6; 7 bases are shared with TRBD1. Trimming removed 5 bases from V and 5 bases from J; junction bases left unmatched: 3. The CDR3 runs to 14 residues. Germline CDR1 MNHEY, CDR2 SVGEGT. The CDR3 loop is CASSGGTDNSPLHF. The CDR3 DNA reads as TGTGCCAGCAGTGGAGGGACAGATAATTCACCCCTCCACTTT.

This clonotype was seen repeatedly, ten times or more. The rearrangement joins TRBV12-3 or TRBV12-4 to TRBJ2-3; D is ambiguous. V lost 5 bases, J lost 3 bases, and 15 bases lay in between. The CDR3 is 15 residues long. The CDR3 spells CASSPDSPATDTQYF. The CDR3 DNA follows: TGTGCCAGCAGTCCAGACTCCCCAGCAACAGATACGCAGTATTTT.

This chain uses TRBV7-8 with TRBJ1-3; D is ambiguous. This CDR3 is 13 amino acids long. CDR1 is SGHVS, CDR2 FQNEAQ, per germline. V lost 6 bases to trimming and J lost 4 bases, with 10 bases between them. The CDR3 DNA reads as TGTGCCAGCAGAGTGGGTGGGGGAAACACCATATATTTT. This encodes CASRVGGGNTIYF.